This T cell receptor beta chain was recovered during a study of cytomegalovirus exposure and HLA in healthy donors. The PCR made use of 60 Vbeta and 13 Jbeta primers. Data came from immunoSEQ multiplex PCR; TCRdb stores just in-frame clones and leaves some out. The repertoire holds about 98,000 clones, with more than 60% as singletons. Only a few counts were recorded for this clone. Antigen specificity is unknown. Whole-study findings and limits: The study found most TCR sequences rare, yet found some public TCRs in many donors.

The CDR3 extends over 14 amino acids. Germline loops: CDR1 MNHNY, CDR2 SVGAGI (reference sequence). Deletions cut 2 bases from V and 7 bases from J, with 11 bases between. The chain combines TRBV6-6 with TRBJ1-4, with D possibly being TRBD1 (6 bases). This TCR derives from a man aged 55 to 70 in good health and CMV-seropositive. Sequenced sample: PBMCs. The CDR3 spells CASSYGGEVEKLFF. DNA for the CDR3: TGTGCCAGCAGTTACGGGGGCGAGGTTGAAAAACTGTTTTTT.